The 21 T cell receptor beta chains below were found in one sample sequenced in a study of blood T cell repertoires in COVID-19. Data came from immunoSEQ multiplex PCR; TCRdb stores just in-frame clones and leaves some out. The sample lists roughly 250,000 clones, around 90% seen once, with around 6.9% in the top ten. Sequencing was performed on peripheral blood. The receptors shown here come from a man aged 60 to 69 who had recovered from COVID-19.

The rearrangement joins TRBV6-5 to TRBJ1-2, with 8 positions matching TRBD1. Germline trimming cut 6 bases from V and 2 bases from J; bases unmatched to any gene: 2. This CDR3 comprises 13 residues. The V gene's germline CDR1 is MNHEY and CDR2 SVGAGI. The CDR3 nucleotides read TGTGCCAGCAGCGACAGGGGCAACTATGGCTACACCTTC. Translated, it gives CASSDRGNYGYTF.

The J gene is TRBJ2-1, the V gene TRBV2; the match to TRBD2 covers 9 bases. J lost 6 bases, V lost 9 bases, and 12 bases had no gene match. From germline, CDR1 is SNHLY and CDR2 FYNNEI. The CDR3 spans 15 residues. The DNA for the CDR3 is TGTGCCAGGTCCCCGCCGGGACTAGCTCTCAATGAGCAGTTCTTC. Protein sequence: CARSPPGLALNEQFF.

This chain joins TRBV5-1 and TRBJ1-5, with a possible D match to TRBD1 (5 bases). The CDR3 length is 17 residues. The germline gives CDR1 SGHRS, CDR2 YFSETQ. The V gene lost 2 bases and the J gene lost 0 bases, with 15 bases spanning the gap. For the CDR3, the DNA is TGCGCCAGCAGCTTCACCAGGGTTCATAATAGCAATCAGCCCCAGCATTTT. It yields the protein CASSFTRVHNSNQPQHF.

This chain uses TRBV3-1 (or the pseudogene TRBV3-2) with TRBJ2-3; D perhaps matches TRBD1 (6 bases). This CDR3 region has 15 residues. The germline gives CDR1 LGHDT, CDR2 YNNKEL (reference sequence). V was pared by 1 base and J by 0 bases, with 8 bases between. In DNA form, the CDR3 reads TGTGCCAGCAGCCAAGTCGGACAGAGCACAGATACGCAGTATTTT. This codes for CASSQVGQSTDTQYF.

The genes are TRBV6-5 and TRBJ1-2; D possibly corresponds to TRBD1 (5 bases). Trimming pared 7 bases from V and 2 bases from J, leaving 11 bases between. The CDR3 consists of 13 residues. Germline assignment: CDR1 MNHEY and CDR2 SVGAGI. The DNA of the CDR3 is TGTGCCAGCAACCTACGACAGAACTATGGCTACACCTTC. Amino acid sequence: CASNLRQNYGYTF.

The chain recombines TRBV3-1 (or the pseudogene TRBV3-2) with TRBJ2-5, with TRBD2 matching over 14 bases. There are 17 residues in the CDR3. Trimming removed 3 bases from V and 5 bases from J; junction bases left unmatched: 8. Per the germline V gene, CDR1 is LGHDT and CDR2 is YNNKEL (reference sequence). CDR3 bases: TGTGCCAGCAGCCACGGACTAGCGGGGGGCCTACGGGAGACCCAGTACTTC. This codes for CASSHGLAGGLRETQYF.

The rearrangement joins TRBV30 to TRBJ1-1; 9 bases align to TRBD1. This CDR3 contains 16 residues. Losses at the gene ends were 0 bases for V and 2 bases for J; bases not matched to a gene: 7. Germline CDR1 is GTSNPN and CDR2 is SVGIG (reference sequence). The CDR3 DNA reads TGTGCCTGGAGTGTCCCGACAGGGGGTGCCAACACTGAAGCTTTCTTT. Translation: CAWSVPTGGANTEAFF.

The sample holds a few counts of this clone. The chain combines TRBV12-3 or TRBV12-4 with TRBJ2-7; 7 bases match TRBD1. The CDR3 covers 12 residues. Trimming at V came to 9 bases and at J to 3 bases, leaving 5 bases not matched to a gene. CDR3 in amino acids: CASGDRDYEQYF. The DNA of the CDR3 is TGTGCCAGTGGAGACAGGGACTACGAGCAGTACTTC.

The chain is built from TRBV27 and TRBJ1-1; TRBD1 matches 8 bases. With 3 bases clipped from V and 2 bases from J, the junction kept 5 bases outside the gene matches. The germline gives CDR1 MNHEY, CDR2 SMNVEV (reference sequence). This CDR3 region has 15 residues. The CDR3 sequence: CASSFTDRANTEAFF. The CDR3 DNA is TGTGCCAGCAGTTTCACGGACAGGGCAAACACTGAAGCTTTCTTT.

The V and J genes are TRBV27 and TRBJ1-2, with D unclear. The CDR3 sequence is 14 residues long. V was pared by 0 bases and J by 7 bases, with 12 bases between. Per germline, CDR1 MNHEY and CDR2 SMNVEV (reference sequence). The CDR3 sequence is CASSLSHTFVGYTF. The CDR3 coding sequence is TGTGCCAGCAGTTTATCCCACACATTTGTTGGCTACACCTTC.

The chain employs TRBV14 and TRBJ2-4; TRBD1 is a possible D gene (5 bases). This CDR3 spans 15 amino acids. Germline CDR1 and CDR2: SGHDN and FVKESK. The V end was cut by 2 bases, the J end by 0 bases, with 8 bases between. The CDR3, as DNA: TGTGCCAGCAGCCAAACAGGTTTAGCCAAAAACATTCAGTACTTC. This gives the protein CASSQTGLAKNIQYF.

This rearrangement joins TRBV6-1 to TRBJ2-2, with 8 bases fitting TRBD1. J lost 8 bases, V lost 3 bases, and 8 bases had no gene match. The length of the CDR3 is 15 residues. Germline V gene sequence: CDR1 MNHNS, CDR2 SASEGT. CDR3: CASSDQPGGAGELFF. CDR3 sequence (DNA): TGTGCCAGCAGTGATCAGCCAGGGGGCGCGGGGGAGCTGTTTTTT.

CDR3 protein: CASSETGTSEGGELFF. The CDR3, as DNA: TGTGCCAGCAGCGAAACCGGGACTAGCGAGGGCGGGGAGCTGTTTTTT. This chain connects TRBV2 to TRBJ2-2; 10 bases agree with TRBD2. The CDR3 spans 16 residues. With V trimmed by 6 bases and J by 7 bases, 11 bases remained unmatched. Germline lookup yields CDR1 SNHLY and CDR2 FYNNEI.

This clone appeared a single time. The rearrangement links TRBV7-8 to TRBJ2-2; 9 nucleotides match TRBD2. CDR1 is SGHVS and CDR2 is FQNEAQ in the germline V gene. V lost 2 bases to trimming and J lost 6 bases; unmatched junction nucleotides: 10. CDR3 length: 17 residues. For the CDR3, the DNA is TGTGCCAGCAGCTTATCAGCGGCGGGGGGGCCGTCCGGGGAGCTGTTTTTT. It translates to CASSLSAAGGPSGELFF.

There are a few counts of this clone. The chain has TRBV6-4 and TRBJ1-1, with D hard to call. V was cut by 7 bases and J by 3 bases, with 6 bases left in between. The CDR3 sequence is 11 residues long. Germline V lookup: CDR1 MRHNA, CDR2 SNTAGT. In DNA form, the CDR3 reads TGTGCCAGCAACGGGTACACTGAAGCTTTCTTT. Its protein is CASNGYTEAFF.

This chain connects TRBV6-5 to TRBJ1-2; TRBD1 might be the D (5 bases). V dropped 5 bases and J dropped 4 bases, with 14 bases sitting between them. The CDR3 spans 14 residues. From germline, CDR1 is MNHEY and CDR2 SVGAGI. Here the CDR3 DNA reads TGTGCCAGCAGTCCTAGAGCGGGGCTCTATGGCTACACCTTC. Translation gives CASSPRAGLYGYTF.

The gene calls are TRBV6-5 and TRBJ2-7; 8 nucleotides match TRBD1. CDR3 size: 15 residues. The ends lost 0 bases at V and 3 bases at J; junction bases unmatched: 4. The V gene's germline CDR1 is MNHEY and CDR2 SVGAGI. The CDR3 loop is CASSYSGQDFYEQYF. Written as DNA, the CDR3 is TGTGCCAGCAGTTACTCGGGACAGGATTTCTACGAGCAGTACTTC.

The rearrangement uses TRBV27 and TRBJ1-6; 7 bases fit TRBD1. Germline V gene sequence: CDR1 MNHEY, CDR2 SMNVEV (reference sequence). V lost 5 bases to trimming and J lost 9 bases; unmatched junction nucleotides: 7. CDR3 length equals 14 residues. Here the CDR3 DNA reads TGTGCCAGCAGTAGAACAGGGGTGGGTTCACCCCTCCACTTT. Translating gives CASSRTGVGSPLHF.

The V call is TRBV24-1, the J call TRBJ2-2, with 16 nucleotides matching TRBD2. The V gene end was trimmed by 4 bases and the J gene end by 5 bases; junction bases not matched to a gene: 6. Germline CDR1 and CDR2: KGHDR and SFDVKD. The CDR3 spans 18 residues. The CDR3 spells CATSERGLAGGRTGELFF. Written as DNA, the CDR3 is TGTGCCACCAGTGAGCGGGGACTAGCGGGGGGGCGAACCGGGGAGCTGTTTTTT.

The chain has TRBV18 and TRBJ2-3; D uncertain. Germline V gene data show CDR1 as KGHSH and CDR2 as LQKENI. This CDR3 region has 12 residues. The V end was cut by 6 bases, the J end by 5 bases, with 9 bases between. CDR3 DNA sequence: TGTGCCAGCTCCCCCTCCCGAGATACGCAGTATTTT. Protein product: CASSPSRDTQYF.

CDR3 sequence reads: CASSGGALETQYF. CDR3 coding DNA: TGTGCCAGCAGTGGAGGCGCCTTAGAGACCCAGTACTTC. The chain has TRBV2 and TRBJ2-5; D gene ambiguous. The germline V gene has CDR1 SNHLY and CDR2 FYNNEI. V was shortened by 4 bases and J by 4 bases, with 10 bases between the two germline ends. The CDR3 spans 13 residues.